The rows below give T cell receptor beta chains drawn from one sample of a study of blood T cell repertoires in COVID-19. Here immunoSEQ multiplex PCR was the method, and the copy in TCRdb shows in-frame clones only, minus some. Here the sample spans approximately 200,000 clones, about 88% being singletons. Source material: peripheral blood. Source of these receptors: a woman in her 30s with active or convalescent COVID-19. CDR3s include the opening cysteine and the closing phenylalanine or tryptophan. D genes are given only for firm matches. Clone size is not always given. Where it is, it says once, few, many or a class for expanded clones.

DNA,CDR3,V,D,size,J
TGTGCCAGCAGCGAGGGAGACAATGAGCAGTTCTTC,CASSEGDNEQFF,TRBV9,.,.,TRBJ2-1
TGTGCCACCAGGGCGGAACCCCGAAACACTGAAGCTTTCTTT,CATRAEPRNTEAFF,TRBV15,.,.,TRBJ1-1
TGCAGCGTGCAGGTGCAGTTCAACACTGAAGCTTTCTTT,CSVQVQFNTEAFF,TRBV29-1,.,.,TRBJ1-1
TGTGCCTGGAGTACTTCAGGGTCGAACTATGGCTACACCTTC,CAWSTSGSNYGYTF,TRBV30,.,.,TRBJ1-2
TGTGCCAGCAGCAAAGGCCCTCGGGATCCCCTCCACTTT,CASSKGPRDPLHF,TRBV7-2,.,.,TRBJ1-6
TGTGCCAGCAGCCGCGGGACAGGGGTGGTTCATGGCTACACCTTC,CASSRGTGVVHGYTF,TRBV6-5,TRBD1,.,TRBJ1-2
TGTGCCAGCAGCCTAGCGGGGGGGTTCACAGATACGCAGTATTTT,CASSLAGGFTDTQYF,TRBV9,TRBD2,.,TRBJ2-3
TGTGCCTGGAAAGAGACTGAGGCTGAAGCTTTCTTT,CAWKETEAEAFF,TRBV30,.,.,TRBJ1-1
TGTGCCAGCTTTAGCGGGAGGAAAAACACCGGGGAGCTGTTTTTT,CASFSGRKNTGELFF,TRBV6-6,TRBD2,.,TRBJ2-2
TGCGCCAGCAGTGAGTTGAGTAGCGGGACGAAAAACATTCAGTACTTC,CASSELSSGTKNIQYF,TRBV10-2,TRBD2,once,TRBJ2-4
TGTGCCAGTAGTATAAACAGGGGAGGCAATCAGCCCCAGCATTTT,CASSINRGGNQPQHF,TRBV19,TRBD1,medium-sized,TRBJ1-5
TGTGCCAGTAGTATAGTGGAGGGGACTGGTGGCTACACCTTC,CASSIVEGTGGYTF,TRBV19,.,.,TRBJ1-2
TGTGCCAGTAGGGTTTCAGGACAGACGGAGACCCAGTACTTC,CASRVSGQTETQYF,TRBV19,.,.,TRBJ2-5
TGTGCCAGCAGTTTACAAGGGGGTAATTCACCCCTCCACTTT,CASSLQGGNSPLHF,TRBV27,.,.,TRBJ1-6
TGTGCCAGCAGCTTGAGCGGGGGAATTCTAGATACGCAGTATTTT,CASSLSGGILDTQYF,TRBV5-6,TRBD2,.,TRBJ2-3
TGTGCCAGTAGTATCAAGAACTTTGTAGGGGAGCTGTTTTTT,CASSIKNFVGELFF,TRBV19,.,.,TRBJ2-2
TGCGCCAGCAGCCAAGAATCGGGACAGGGGGCGGGAGAGCAGTACTTC,CASSQESGQGAGEQYF,TRBV4-1,TRBD1,.,TRBJ2-7
TGTGCCAGCAGTTACACCCAGGGACTAGTGGCAGAGACCCAGTACTTC,CASSYTQGLVAETQYF,TRBV6-2/TRBV6-3,TRBD2,few,TRBJ2-5
TGTGCCAGCAGTTTAAGGGCAGGGGGCGCTTATGGCTACACCTTC,CASSLRAGGAYGYTF,TRBV27,TRBD1,.,TRBJ1-2
TGTGCCAGCAGTTTGGGTCAGAACAGGGATCGCTACGAGCAGTACTTC,CASSLGQNRDRYEQYF,TRBV27,.,few,TRBJ2-7
TGTGCCAGCTCACCGGGACAGTCGAACACCGGGGAGCTGTTTTTT,CASSPGQSNTGELFF,TRBV18,TRBD1,.,TRBJ2-2
TGTGCCAGCAGCTTATCATTTGGGACAGGCGTCGATCAGCCCCAGCATTTT,CASSLSFGTGVDQPQHF,TRBV7-9,TRBD1,once,TRBJ1-5
TGTGCCAGCAGTTTGGGGACTACTACAGGGGGCGATTCCTACGAGCAGTACTTC,CASSLGTTTGGDSYEQYF,TRBV28,TRBD1,.,TRBJ2-7
TGTGCCAGCTCCGTCTCGAACACCGGGGAGCTGTTTTTT,CASSVSNTGELFF,TRBV18,.,.,TRBJ2-2
TGTGCCAGCAGTTCCGGACTAGCGGGAGAGTCAGATACGCAGTATTTT,CASSSGLAGESDTQYF,TRBV27,TRBD2,.,TRBJ2-3
TGTGCCAGCAGCTTAAACCCCCCAGGGGGAGTCACAGATACGCAGTATTTT,CASSLNPPGGVTDTQYF,TRBV7-2,TRBD1,.,TRBJ2-3
TGTGCCAGCAGTAGCGGACAGTTTAGCAATCAGCCCCAGCATTTT,CASSSGQFSNQPQHF,TRBV6-5,.,.,TRBJ1-5
TGTGCCAGTAGTATACGGGGGGGCGCAGCGAGTAACTATGGCTACACCTTC,CASSIRGGAASNYGYTF,TRBV19,.,once,TRBJ1-2
TGTGCCAGCAGCTTCTACGCGGGGGATAACTACGAGCAGTACTTC,CASSFYAGDNYEQYF,TRBV5-4,TRBD2,.,TRBJ2-7
TGTGCCAGCAGTTATCGATCAACATGGACAGCCTACTATGGCTACACCTTC,CASSYRSTWTAYYGYTF,TRBV27,.,.,TRBJ1-2
TGTGCCAGCAGTGGGACAGGGGATGGCTACACCTTC,CASSGTGDGYTF,TRBV12-3/TRBV12-4,TRBD1,.,TRBJ1-2
TGTGCCAGCAGCTTAGGTAGGGACAGGGCTTCACCCCTCCACTTT,CASSLGRDRASPLHF,TRBV11-3,TRBD1,.,TRBJ1-6
TGCAGCGTTGGAGTGAACGGACAGGGTATCTACACCTTC,CSVGVNGQGIYTF,TRBV29-1,TRBD1,once,TRBJ1-2
TGCGCCAGCAGTGAGCGGGCCGGACAGTGGATCAATCAGCCCCAGCATTTT,CASSERAGQWINQPQHF,TRBV10-2,.,.,TRBJ1-5
TGTGCCAGCAGTCACCGCGGGGGGGGCCTTTACAATGAGCAGTTCTTC,CASSHRGGGLYNEQFF,TRBV11-3,TRBD2,.,TRBJ2-1
TGTGCCAGCAGTTTAGTCTTCAGACAGGGTCACTCCTACGAGCAGTACTTC,CASSLVFRQGHSYEQYF,TRBV27,TRBD1,.,TRBJ2-7
TGTGCCAGCAGCTTTCCGCAACGGACAGGGAATTTAGAGACCCAGTACTTC,CASSFPQRTGNLETQYF,TRBV7-2,TRBD1,once,TRBJ2-5
TGTGCCAGCTCATCGTTGGACTTTAACACTGAAGCTTTCTTT,CASSSLDFNTEAFF,TRBV18,.,.,TRBJ1-1
TGTGCCAGTAGTAATTATCAGGGTAACACTGAAGCTTTCTTT,CASSNYQGNTEAFF,TRBV19,.,.,TRBJ1-1
TGTGCCAGCTCACCACTTAAGGGGGCAGAGTACGAGCAGTACTTC,CASSPLKGAEYEQYF,TRBV18,TRBD1,.,TRBJ2-7
TGTGCCAGCAGTTACTCAGGGGGGAACACTGAAGCTTTCTTT,CASSYSGGNTEAFF,TRBV6-5,.,once,TRBJ1-1
TGTGCCAGCAGCCACGGGGCGGGGGCAGGTCAGCCCCAGCATTTT,CASSHGAGAGQPQHF,TRBV3-1/TRBV3-2,.,.,TRBJ1-5
TGTGCCAGCAGCACAGGACAGGACACTGAAGCTTTCTTT,CASSTGQDTEAFF,TRBV12-3/TRBV12-4,TRBD1,.,TRBJ1-1
TGTGCCAGTAGTATAACCGGGACAGGGTTAGATACGCAGTATTTT,CASSITGTGLDTQYF,TRBV19,TRBD1,.,TRBJ2-3
TGTGCCTGGAGTATCGGTAGCAATCAGCCCCAGCATTTT,CAWSIGSNQPQHF,TRBV30,.,.,TRBJ1-5
TGCGCCAGCAGCCAAGTAGGACTAGCGGGGAGGGAGACCCAGTACTTC,CASSQVGLAGRETQYF,TRBV4-1,TRBD2,.,TRBJ2-5
TGTGCCAGCAGCTTAGCCCCGACAGGGCTCTATGGCTACACCTTC,CASSLAPTGLYGYTF,TRBV7-9,TRBD1,.,TRBJ1-2
TGTGCCAGCAGCTTAGTGTTCGGGTATGGAGCTTTCTTT,CASSLVFGYGAFF,TRBV11-2,.,.,TRBJ1-1
TGTGCTAGTGGAGTCGGCCTGGGACTAGCGGGATCCTACAATGAGCAGTTCTTC,CASGVGLGLAGSYNEQFF,TRBV12-5,TRBD2,.,TRBJ2-1
TGCGCCAGCAGTGAGTCGAGGTCGGAAGCTTTCTTT,CASSESRSEAFF,TRBV10-2,.,.,TRBJ1-1
TGTGCCAGCAGCTTATACAGGGTCGTGGAGAACTATGGCTACACCTTC,CASSLYRVVENYGYTF,TRBV5-6,.,.,TRBJ1-2
TGTGCCAGCAACGGGGACAGGGGGCTAAGAGCGACCGGGGAGCTGTTTTTT,CASNGDRGLRATGELFF,TRBV27,TRBD1,.,TRBJ2-2
TGTGCCAGCAGCGTAGAATCGAGCGGGAGCTACAATGAGCAGTTCTTC,CASSVESSGSYNEQFF,TRBV9,TRBD2,.,TRBJ2-1
TGCGCCAGCAGCTTAGGGGGAAACACTGAAGCTTTCTTT,CASSLGGNTEAFF,TRBV5-1,.,.,TRBJ1-1
TGCGCCAGCAGTGAGCGACAGGGGCGAAACACCGGGGAGCTGTTTTTT,CASSERQGRNTGELFF,TRBV10-1,TRBD1,.,TRBJ2-2
TGTGCCAGTAGTATTTGGGGGCAGGGTGGCTACACCTTC,CASSIWGQGGYTF,TRBV19,.,.,TRBJ1-2
TGTGCCAGCAGCCAAGTTGCGACAGGGGTTGAAGCTTTCTTT,CASSQVATGVEAFF,TRBV4-2,TRBD1,.,TRBJ1-1
TGTGCCAGCAGCACAGTTAGAGACACCGGGGAGCTGTTTTTT,CASSTVRDTGELFF,TRBV6-5,.,.,TRBJ2-2
TGTGCCAGCAGCCAAGACCCCCGGAGTGCGGCTTTCTTT,CASSQDPRSAAFF,TRBV3-1/TRBV3-2,.,.,TRBJ1-1
TGTGCCAGCAGACGGGACAGGGGGCGAAACACCATATATTTT,CASRRDRGRNTIYF,TRBV6-5,TRBD1,.,TRBJ1-3